Below, one T cell receptor (beta chain) is given with its context. Construction of the TCR beta libraries employed iRepertoire HTBI primers in conjunction with Arm-PCR of CDR3 regions. TCRdb reprocessed the multiplex PCR reads via MiXCR and lists one record per CDR3 protein. This sample has 700,000 or so distinct CDR3 sequences, with about 32% found just once. The record originates from a study of regulatory T cells in long-lasting Graves disease. CDR1 and CDR2 (germline): DFQATT, SNEGSKA (reference sequence). Unmatched junction bases numbered 8, after V lost 3 bases and J lost 7 bases. This CDR3 is 13 amino acids long. Time point defined: persistent/refractory GD, antithyroid drugs over 5 years with positive TRAb. The TCR library was prepared using RNA isolated from PBMCs.

The V call is TRBV20-1, the J call TRBJ1-1; 7 bases match TRBD1. The receptor comes from a female donor with Graves disease. The sequencing used peripheral blood mononuclear cells (PBMCs), collected when the disease was refractory, from a patient treated with antithyroid drugs. CDR3 amino acids: CSASYRGGYEAFF. The CDR3 region has the DNA TGCAGTGCTAGCTACAGGGGTGGGTATGAAGCTTTCTTT.